The clone carrying this TCR beta chain was observed a few times. What it binds is unknown. cDNA synthesis used the whole RNA isolate, giving expressed TCRB sequences. TCRdb's copy holds only in-frame clones and misses some; the assay was immunoSEQ multiplex PCR. Here the sample spans some 300,000 clones, 8% being singletons. The data were taken from a study of beta chain features in type 1 diabetes. Study-level information: Patients looked much like healthy donors when it came to age, gender and cell yields. General observations from the study: Within each of all four CD4+ subsets, Type 1 diabetes patients had TCRB CDR3s that were moderately but significantly shorter.

CD4+ naive, central memory, regulatory and stem cell-like memory cells were sorted via CD45RO/CCR7/CD25/CD127/CD95/CD27. The TCR sequence derives from a woman under 30 in good health. Sequenced material: central memory CD4+ T cells from blood.

The CDR3 DNA follows: TGTGCCAGCAGTTCCGGGACACACTCCTACAATGAGCAGTTCTTC. Its protein is CASSSGTHSYNEQFF. V usage is TRBV5-4 and J usage is TRBJ2-1; D may be TRBD1 (6 bases). Trimming left V 5 bases short and J 0 bases short, with 12 bases between. The CDR3 is made up of 15 amino acids. Looked up from germline, CDR1 is SGHNT and CDR2 is YYREEE (reference sequence).